The 30 T cell receptor beta chains presented below share a single source sample, sequenced in a study of T cell responses to AZD1222 COVID-19 vaccine. TCRdb's copy holds only in-frame clones and misses some; the assay was immunoSEQ multiplex PCR. The table records around 120,000 clones, about 90% of them present only once. Sequenced material: peripheral blood, taken on day 0 of AZD1222 vaccination. These receptors came from an adult in good health.

The rearrangement joins TRBV5-5 to TRBJ1-6; D not certain. CDR1 and CDR2 (germline): SGHKS, YYEKEE (reference sequence). The V end was cut by 2 bases, the J end by 8 bases, with 11 bases between. There are 14 residues in the CDR3. The CDR3 region has the DNA TGTGCCAGCAGCTTAAGGACGGATGATTCACCCCTCCACTTT. Protein product: CASSLRTDDSPLHF.

The chain has TRBV18 and TRBJ2-7, with 7 bases fitting TRBD1. Germline-derived CDR1 and CDR2 are KGHSH and LQKENI. J gave up 2 bases and V 6 bases, and 7 bases lay outside the gene matches. This CDR3 has 14 residues. As DNA, the CDR3 is TGTGCCAGCTCTATTGGACAGGTTCCCTACGAGCAGTACTTC. This codes for CASSIGQVPYEQYF.

This clone has just one count. The gene calls are TRBV25-1 and TRBJ2-5; D might be TRBD1 (5 bases). The CDR3 spans 16 residues. Germline-derived CDR1 and CDR2 are MGHDK and SYGVNS. V lost 3 bases, J lost 0 bases, and 14 bases lay in between. CDR3 nucleotides: TGTGCCAGCAGTGATTCTAGGACACCTTACCAAGAGACCCAGTACTTC. Translation gives CASSDSRTPYQETQYF.

The chain is built from TRBV28 and TRBJ2-7, with TRBD1 matching 10 bases. CDR1 MDHEN and CDR2 SYDVKM come from the germline V gene. After removal of 3 bases from V and 3 bases from J, the junction contained 5 bases not matched to a gene. The CDR3 spans 15 residues. DNA of the CDR3: TGTGCCAGCAGTTTGAAGCGGACAGGGGGCTACGAGCAGTACTTC. It encodes CASSLKRTGGYEQYF.

The V call is TRBV27, the J call TRBJ2-7; unclear D gene. V dropped 1 base and J dropped 5 bases, with 6 bases sitting between them. Germline CDR1 MNHEY, CDR2 SMNVEV (reference sequence). CDR3 size: 12 residues. CDR3 loop: CASSLLGNEQYF. DNA of the CDR3: TGTGCCAGCAGTTTATTAGGCAACGAGCAGTACTTC.

V gene TRBV27 combines with J gene TRBJ2-1; 8 nucleotides line up with TRBD1. This CDR3 contains 15 residues. From germline, CDR1 is MNHEY and CDR2 SMNVEV (reference sequence). Unmatched junction bases numbered 16, after V lost 8 bases and J lost 10 bases. The CDR3 nucleotides read TGTGCCAGCCAATCCCGGACAGGGAGCCGTAAGGAGCAGTTCTTC. It encodes CASQSRTGSRKEQFF.

The CDR3 loop reads CASSRGLGTQPQHF. Here the CDR3 DNA reads TGCGCCAGCAGCCGAGGACTGGGGACTCAGCCCCAGCATTTT. This chain links TRBV5-1 with TRBJ1-5, with D perhaps TRBD1 (5 bases). Trimming took off 4 bases at V and 6 bases at J, with 14 bases between the two ends. Germline values: CDR1 SGHRS, CDR2 YFSETQ. The CDR3 loop spans 14 amino acids.

The V and J genes are TRBV4-3 and TRBJ1-2, with D possibly being TRBD1 (5 bases). There are 13 residues in the CDR3. Trimming removed 0 bases at V and 4 bases at J, with 6 bases between. Germline values: CDR1 LGHNA, CDR2 YSLEER. In DNA form, the CDR3 reads TGCGCCAGCAGCCAAGACAGGGCCTATGGCTACACCTTC. Its protein product is CASSQDRAYGYTF.

The V gene is TRBV28, the J gene TRBJ1-5; D call uncertain. Germline CDR1 and CDR2: MDHEN and SYDVKM. Trimming pared 3 bases from V and 6 bases from J, leaving 15 bases between. The CDR3 totals 15 residues. CDR3 in amino acids: CASSFTAFRGQPQHF. In DNA, the CDR3 is TGTGCCAGCAGTTTCACAGCTTTTCGGGGTCAGCCCCAGCATTTT.

The CDR3 coding sequence is TGTGCCAGCAGCCGCCCCAAAGAACGGCCCTATGGCTACACCTTC. It codes for CASSRPKERPYGYTF. The chain recombines TRBV5-4 with TRBJ1-2; D uncertain. The CDR3 extends over 15 amino acids. Trimming took off 4 bases at V and 4 bases at J, with 17 bases between the two ends. Germline lookup yields CDR1 SGHNT and CDR2 YYREEE (reference sequence).

This clone was counted once. The chain uses TRBV10-3 and TRBJ2-7; either TRBD1 or TRBD2 may supply D (5 bases each). Trimming took 3 bases from V and 3 from J, leaving 18 bases between them. The V gene's germline CDR1 is ENHRY and CDR2 SYGVKD. This CDR3 contains 16 residues. The DNA of the CDR3 is TGTGCCATCAGTGAAGACAGTTTTGGAGGCAACTACGAGCAGTACTTC. This translates into CAISEDSFGGNYEQYF.

The chain couples TRBV27 to TRBJ1-5; maybe TRBD1 (6 bases). CDR1 and CDR2 (germline): MNHEY, SMNVEV (reference sequence). This CDR3 spans 14 amino acids. The germline V and J ends were trimmed by 6 bases and 2 bases, with 11 bases remaining between them. CDR3 loop: CASSDRLGNQPQHF. CDR3 bases: TGTGCCAGCAGCGACAGGTTAGGCAATCAGCCCCAGCATTTT.

This sequence joins TRBV29-1 and TRBJ2-3; perhaps TRBD1 as D (5 bases). The germline gives CDR1 SQVTM, CDR2 ANQGSEA. Between the trimmed V and J ends, which lost 7 bases and 6 bases, there was a span of 17 bases. The length of the CDR3 is 13 residues. The CDR3 sequence is CSGKHRQMDTQYF. The CDR3 DNA follows: TGCAGCGGGAAACACAGACAGATGGATACGCAGTATTTT.

The V and J genes are TRBV27 and TRBJ2-1; TRBD2 might be the D (5 bases). The V gene lost 5 bases and the J gene lost 8 bases, with 19 bases spanning the gap. The CDR3 totals 15 residues. Germline CDR1 MNHEY, CDR2 SMNVEV (reference sequence). In DNA, the CDR3 is TGTGCCAGCAGTCCCGGAGGCGCCCACCCATATGAGCAGTTCTTC. Protein: CASSPGGAHPYEQFF.

The chain joins TRBV19 to TRBJ2-7; D possibly corresponds to TRBD2 (6 bases). Germline V gene lookup returns CDR1 LNHDA and CDR2 SQIVND (reference sequence). The CDR3 sequence is 15 residues long. V was shortened by 3 bases and J by 2 bases, with 14 bases between the two germline ends. This CDR3 reads CASSILRGAPYEQYF. CDR3 coding DNA: TGTGCCAGTAGTATTTTGCGGGGTGCCCCCTACGAGCAGTACTTC.

The genes are TRBV18 and TRBJ1-5; a possible D gene is TRBD1 (6 bases). V was trimmed by 6 bases and J by 0 bases, leaving 9 bases between them. The CDR3 totals 14 residues. Germline lookup yields CDR1 KGHSH and CDR2 LQKENI. The CDR3 DNA sequence: TGTGCCAGCTCGGACAGTTATAGCAATCAGCCCCAGCATTTT. Its protein is CASSDSYSNQPQHF.

The CDR3 spells CASSRGEDQPQHF. For the CDR3, the DNA is TGTGCCAGCAGCCGGGGGGAAGATCAGCCCCAGCATTTT. The rearrangement joins TRBV9 to TRBJ1-5; possibly TRBD1 for D (5 bases). The CDR3 extends over 13 amino acids. V shed 4 bases and J shed 5 bases, with 10 bases lying between them. The germline V gene encodes CDR1 SGDLS and CDR2 YYNGEE.

This chain joins TRBV18 and TRBJ1-1; D is unclear. Germline lookup yields CDR1 KGHSH and CDR2 LQKENI. The CDR3 loop spans 12 amino acids. V shed 4 bases and J shed 2 bases, with 5 bases lying between them. CDR3 in amino acids: CASSHPNTEAFF. The CDR3 nucleotides read TGTGCCAGCTCACATCCCAACACTGAAGCTTTCTTT.

This chain joins TRBV27 and TRBJ1-2; D possibly corresponds to TRBD1 (5 bases). The ends were cut back, 6 bases at V and 3 bases at J, with 14 bases in the middle. CDR3 size: 14 residues. Germline V gene data show CDR1 as MNHEY and CDR2 as SMNVEV (reference sequence). In DNA, the CDR3 is TGTGCCAGCAGGCGTACCGGGGCCTACTATGGCTACACCTTC. This translates into CASRRTGAYYGYTF.

The chain links TRBV29-1 to TRBJ1-2; D is possibly TRBD1 (5 bases). Germline-derived CDR1 and CDR2 are SQVTM and ANQGSEA. This CDR3 contains 12 residues. The V end lost 4 bases, the J end lost 8 bases, and 14 bases lay between the germline ends. Written as DNA, the CDR3 is TGCAGCGTTGGGGCGGGGGATAAAGGCTACACCTTC. Its translation is CSVGAGDKGYTF.

The CDR3 nucleotides read TGTGCTAGTGGTACTAAGTCCGGGACAGGGATGAGGGGCTACACCTTC. Protein product: CASGTKSGTGMRGYTF. The V and J genes are TRBV12-5 and TRBJ1-2; TRBD1 matches 9 bases. V lost 5 bases, J lost 8 bases, and 15 bases stayed unmatched. The germline gives CDR1 LGHNT, CDR2 FRNRAP. The CDR3 totals 16 residues.

The V and J genes are TRBV4-1 and TRBJ2-2; 9 nucleotides match TRBD2. Unmatched junction bases numbered 5, after V lost 7 bases and J lost 5 bases. Germline V gene data show CDR1 as MGHRA and CDR2 as YSYEKL. The CDR3 is 14 residues long. The CDR3: CASKEREVTGELFF. The CDR3, as DNA: TGCGCCAGCAAGGAGCGGGAGGTGACCGGGGAGCTGTTTTTT.

V usage is TRBV30 and J usage is TRBJ1-1, with a possible D match to TRBD1 (6 bases). Germline V lookup: CDR1 GTSNPN, CDR2 SVGIG (reference sequence). CDR3 length: 14 amino acids. V lost 8 bases, J lost 0 bases, and 16 bases lay in between. CDR3 in amino acids: CAPRGGTMNTEAFF. The CDR3 bases are TGTGCCCCCCGAGGGGGGACGATGAACACTGAAGCTTTCTTT.

This clone was counted a few times. The rearrangement uses TRBV6-5 and TRBJ1-4; 10 nucleotides align to TRBD1. The CDR3 covers 15 residues. V lost 6 bases to trimming and J lost 7 bases; unmatched junction nucleotides: 8. Germline CDR1 and CDR2: MNHEY and SVGAGI. The DNA for the CDR3 is TGTGCCAGCAGGGCTACCGGGACAGGGGCTGAAAAACTGTTTTTT. Translating it yields CASRATGTGAEKLFF.

J is TRBJ1-2 and V is TRBV27; D may be TRBD1 (6 bases). This CDR3 is 13 amino acids long. The V gene lost 2 bases and the J gene lost 6 bases, with 10 bases spanning the gap. The germline gives CDR1 MNHEY, CDR2 SMNVEV (reference sequence). The CDR3 sequence: CASSLGGGDGYTF. As DNA, the CDR3 is TGTGCCAGCAGTTTAGGAGGGGGGGATGGCTACACCTTC.

This clone occurred once. The chain carries TRBV30 and TRBJ2-5; D possibly corresponds to TRBD1 (6 bases). V gave up 3 bases and J gave up 4 bases, with 12 bases separating them. There are 13 residues in the CDR3. Germline V lookup: CDR1 GTSNPN, CDR2 SVGIG (reference sequence). The CDR3 DNA reads as TGTGCCTGGAGGAACAGGGATGTAGAGACCCAGTACTTC. Translated, it gives CAWRNRDVETQYF.

This chain uses TRBV28 with TRBJ2-1; the match to TRBD2 covers 11 bases. Germline lookup yields CDR1 MDHEN and CDR2 SYDVKM. The junction had 3 bases not matched to a gene; V was cut back by 5 bases and J by 0 bases. The CDR3 has 16 residues. The CDR3 nucleotides read TGTGCCAGCAGTAGACTAGCGGGAAGCTCCTACAATGAGCAGTTCTTC. It specifies CASSRLAGSSYNEQFF.

The chain recombines TRBV27 with TRBJ2-1; no firm D call. The germline V and J ends were trimmed by 0 bases and 4 bases, with 16 bases remaining between them. The length of the CDR3 is 17 residues. Germline loops: CDR1 MNHEY, CDR2 SMNVEV (reference sequence). The CDR3: CASSLSGNLPPYNEQFF. The CDR3, as DNA: TGTGCCAGCAGTTTATCGGGCAACCTCCCTCCTTACAATGAGCAGTTCTTC.

The V call is TRBV6-2 or TRBV6-3, the J call TRBJ1-1; D unclear. The CDR3 is made up of 18 amino acids. V was shortened by 0 bases and J by 1 base, with 18 bases between the two germline ends. The V gene's germline CDR1 is MNHEY and CDR2 SVGEGT. The CDR3 coding sequence is TGTGCCAGCAGTTACTCAGGCAGGAGTATCGAGGAGAACACTGAAGCTTTCTTT. Its protein product is CASSYSGRSIEENTEAFF.

The chain is built from TRBV27 and TRBJ1-1; a weak D match, TRBD1 (6 bases). The CDR3 consists of 11 residues. Trimming stripped 10 bases from V and 4 bases from J, with 10 bases between. CDR1 and CDR2 (germline): MNHEY, SMNVEV (reference sequence). CDR3 sequence (DNA): TGTGCCACCCGGACAGCCACTGAAGCTTTCTTT. Translated, it gives CATRTATEAFF.